Detailed here is one T cell receptor (beta chain). Germline loops: CDR1 MNHEY, CDR2 SMNVEV (reference sequence). The CDR3 consists of 14 residues. The V end was cut by 2 bases, the J end by 0 bases, with 7 bases between. The assay was immunoSEQ multiplex PCR, and TCRdb's table has in-frame clones only and misses some. Altogether tens of thousands of clones are present, roughly 80% being singletons, with the ten largest covering around 21%. These data originate in a study of OX40 agonist ivuxolimab in advanced cancers. The chain links TRBV27 to TRBJ1-1; no clear D. The TCR originated in an adult with an advanced solid tumor such as melanoma, head and neck, liver or kidney cancer. The starting material was CD4+ or CD8+ T cells sorted from blood, obtained in a trial of the OX40 agonist ivuxolimab. The CDR3 bases are TGTGCCAGCAGTTTACCTGGGGTGAACACTGAAGCTTTCTTT. This codes for CASSLPGVNTEAFF.